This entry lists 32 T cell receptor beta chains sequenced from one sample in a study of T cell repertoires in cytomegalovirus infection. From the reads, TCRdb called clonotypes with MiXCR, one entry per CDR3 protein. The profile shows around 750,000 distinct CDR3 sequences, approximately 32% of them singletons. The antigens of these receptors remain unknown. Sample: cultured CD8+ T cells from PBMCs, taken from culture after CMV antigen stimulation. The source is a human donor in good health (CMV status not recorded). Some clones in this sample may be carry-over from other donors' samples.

This chain's CDR3 is CASSPGTVTFSGANVLTF. The CDR3 DNA reads TGCGCCAGCAGCCCCGGGACAGTCACCTTCTCTGGGGCCAACGTCCTGACTTTC. This chain connects TRBV4-3 to TRBJ2-6; TRBD1 matches at 7 bases. CDR3 length: 18 amino acids. The ends lost 4 bases at V and 0 bases at J; junction bases unmatched: 9. CDR1 is LGHNA, CDR2 YSLEER, per germline.

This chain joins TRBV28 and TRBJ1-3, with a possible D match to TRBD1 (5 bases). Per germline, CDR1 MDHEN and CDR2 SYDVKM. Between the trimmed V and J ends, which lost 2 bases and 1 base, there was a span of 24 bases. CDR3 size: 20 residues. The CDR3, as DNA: TGTGCCAGCAGTTTACACATCGGCAGGGAAAATTTCGAATCTGGAAACACCATATATTTT. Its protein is CASSLHIGRENFESGNTIYF. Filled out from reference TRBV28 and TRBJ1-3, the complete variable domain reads DVKVTQSSRYLVKRTGEKVFLECVQDMDHENMFWYRQDPGLGLRLIYFSYDVKMKEKGDIPEGYSVSREKKERFSLILESASTNQTSMYLCASSLHIGRENFESGNTIYFGEGSWLTVV.

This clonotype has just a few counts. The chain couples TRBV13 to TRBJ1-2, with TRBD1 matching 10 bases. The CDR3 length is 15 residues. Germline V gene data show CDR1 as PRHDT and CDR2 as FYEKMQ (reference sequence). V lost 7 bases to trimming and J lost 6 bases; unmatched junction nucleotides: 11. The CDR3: CASIVSGDRGNGYTF. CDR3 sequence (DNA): TGTGCCAGCATCGTCTCGGGGGACAGGGGAAATGGCTACACCTTC.

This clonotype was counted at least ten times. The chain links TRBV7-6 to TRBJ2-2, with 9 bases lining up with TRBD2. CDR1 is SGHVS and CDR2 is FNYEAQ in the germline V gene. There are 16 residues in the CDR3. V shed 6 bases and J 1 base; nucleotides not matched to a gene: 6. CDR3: CASSRLAGENTGELFF. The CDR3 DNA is TGTGCCAGCAGTCGATTAGCGGGGGAGAACACCGGGGAGCTGTTTTTT.

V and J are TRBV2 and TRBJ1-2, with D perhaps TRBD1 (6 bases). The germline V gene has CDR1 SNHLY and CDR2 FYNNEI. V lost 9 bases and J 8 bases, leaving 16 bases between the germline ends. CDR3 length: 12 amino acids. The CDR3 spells CASGRDMIGYTF. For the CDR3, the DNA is TGTGCCAGTGGAAGGGACATGATAGGCTACACCTTC.

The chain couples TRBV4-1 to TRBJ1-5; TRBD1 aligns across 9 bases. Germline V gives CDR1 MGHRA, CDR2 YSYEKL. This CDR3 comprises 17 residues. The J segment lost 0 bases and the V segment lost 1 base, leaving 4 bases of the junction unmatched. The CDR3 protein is CASSQVGTGISNQPQHF. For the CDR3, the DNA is TGCGCCAGCAGCCAAGTAGGGACAGGGATTAGCAATCAGCCCCAGCATTTT.

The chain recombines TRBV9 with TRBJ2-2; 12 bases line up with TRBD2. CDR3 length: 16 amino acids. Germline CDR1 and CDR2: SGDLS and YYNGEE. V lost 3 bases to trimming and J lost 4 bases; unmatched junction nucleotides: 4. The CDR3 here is CASSALAGGATGELFF. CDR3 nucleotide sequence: TGTGCCAGCAGCGCCCTAGCGGGGGGGGCCACCGGGGAGCTGTTTTTT.

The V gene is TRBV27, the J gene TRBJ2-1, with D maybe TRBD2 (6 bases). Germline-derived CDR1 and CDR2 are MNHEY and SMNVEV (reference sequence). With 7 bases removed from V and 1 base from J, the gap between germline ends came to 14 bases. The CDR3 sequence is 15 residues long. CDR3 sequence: CASKQLGGSYNEQFF. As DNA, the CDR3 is TGTGCCAGCAAACAACTGGGGGGTTCCTACAATGAGCAGTTCTTC.

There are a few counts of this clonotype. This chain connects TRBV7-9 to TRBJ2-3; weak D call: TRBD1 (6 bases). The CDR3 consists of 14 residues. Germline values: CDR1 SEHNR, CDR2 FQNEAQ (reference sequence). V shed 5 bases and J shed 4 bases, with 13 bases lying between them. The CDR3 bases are TGTGCCAGCAGCATACAGGGAACCCCAGATACGCAGTATTTT. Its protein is CASSIQGTPDTQYF.

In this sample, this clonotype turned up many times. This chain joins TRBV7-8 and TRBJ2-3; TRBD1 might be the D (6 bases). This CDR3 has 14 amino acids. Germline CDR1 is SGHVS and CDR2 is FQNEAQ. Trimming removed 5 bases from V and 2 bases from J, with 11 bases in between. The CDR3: CASSMDSYTDTQYF. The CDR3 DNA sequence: TGTGCCAGCAGCATGGACAGTTACACAGATACGCAGTATTTT.

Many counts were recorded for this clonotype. The CDR3 DNA sequence: TGTGCCAGCAGCCTAGGGACAGGGCAAACTGGGGCCAACGTCCTGACTTTC. Translation: CASSLGTGQTGANVLTF. J is TRBJ2-6 and V is TRBV5-6, with 9 nucleotides matching TRBD1. Trimming took 4 bases from V and 2 from J; bases not matched to a gene: 7. Germline CDR1 and CDR2: SGHDT and YYEEEE. The CDR3 is 17 amino acids.

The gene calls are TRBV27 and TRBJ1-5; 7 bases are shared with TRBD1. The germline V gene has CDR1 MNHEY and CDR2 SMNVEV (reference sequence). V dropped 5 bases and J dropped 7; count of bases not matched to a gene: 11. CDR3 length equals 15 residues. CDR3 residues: CASSPAPGGIQPQHF. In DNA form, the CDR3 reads TGTGCCAGCAGTCCGGCCCCAGGGGGAATACAGCCCCAGCATTTT.

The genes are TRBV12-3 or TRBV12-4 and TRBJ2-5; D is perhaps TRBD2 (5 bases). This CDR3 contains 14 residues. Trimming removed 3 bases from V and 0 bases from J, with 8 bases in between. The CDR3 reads CASSFRGNQETQYF. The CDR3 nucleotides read TGTGCCAGCAGTTTCCGGGGAAACCAAGAGACCCAGTACTTC.

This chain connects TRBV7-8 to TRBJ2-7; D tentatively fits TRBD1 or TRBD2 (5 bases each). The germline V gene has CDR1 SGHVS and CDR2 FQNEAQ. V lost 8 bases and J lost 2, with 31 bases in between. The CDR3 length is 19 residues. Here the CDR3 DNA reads TGTGCCAGCGTGGGGACCGGGGCAGGGTCAATACTCTTCACCTACGAGCAGTACTTC. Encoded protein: CASVGTGAGSILFTYEQYF.

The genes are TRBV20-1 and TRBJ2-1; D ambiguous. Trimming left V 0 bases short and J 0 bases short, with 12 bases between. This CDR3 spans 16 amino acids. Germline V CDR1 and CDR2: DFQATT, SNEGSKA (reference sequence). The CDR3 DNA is TGCAGTGCTAGAGAGCCCGCAGTTGGCTCCTACAATGAGCAGTTCTTC. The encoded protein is CSAREPAVGSYNEQFF.

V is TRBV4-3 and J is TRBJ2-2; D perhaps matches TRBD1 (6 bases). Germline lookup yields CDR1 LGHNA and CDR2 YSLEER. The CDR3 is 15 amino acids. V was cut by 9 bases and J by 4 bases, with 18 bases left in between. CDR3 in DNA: TGCGCCAGTGAGGCCTACGCAGGGGTCACCGGGGAGCTGTTTTTT. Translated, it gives CASEAYAGVTGELFF.

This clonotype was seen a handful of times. The DNA of the CDR3 is TGTGCCAGCAGTCCCTCCGACAGCAATAATGAAAAACTGTTTTTT. It is translated as CASSPSDSNNEKLFF. This chain joins TRBV12-3 or TRBV12-4 and TRBJ1-4; tentatively, D is TRBD1 (5 bases). The CDR3 length is 15 residues. Trimming removed 5 bases from V and 4 bases from J, with 14 bases in between.

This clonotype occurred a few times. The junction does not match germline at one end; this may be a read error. CDR3 bases: TGTGCTAGCAGCTTAAACGGGGGGGCCAACACCGGGGAGCTGTTTTTT. Encoded protein: CASSLNGGANTGELFF. V gene TRBV7-7 combines with J gene TRBJ2-2, with 8 nucleotides matching TRBD2. Germline CDR1 is SSHAT and CDR2 is FNYEAQ (reference sequence). The CDR3 runs to 16 residues.

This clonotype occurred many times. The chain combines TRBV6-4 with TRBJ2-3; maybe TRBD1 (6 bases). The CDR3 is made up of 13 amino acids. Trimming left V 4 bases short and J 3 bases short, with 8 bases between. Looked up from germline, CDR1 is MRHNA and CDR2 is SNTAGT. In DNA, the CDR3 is TGTGCCAGCAGTGGGGGGCCAACAGATACGCAGTATTTT. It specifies CASSGGPTDTQYF.

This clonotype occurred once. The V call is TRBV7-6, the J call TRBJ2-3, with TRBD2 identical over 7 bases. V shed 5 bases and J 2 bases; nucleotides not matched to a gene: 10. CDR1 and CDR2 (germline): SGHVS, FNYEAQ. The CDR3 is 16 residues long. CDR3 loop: CASSPQGGTNTDTQYF. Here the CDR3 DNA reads TGTGCCAGCAGCCCCCAGGGAGGGACCAACACAGATACGCAGTATTTT.

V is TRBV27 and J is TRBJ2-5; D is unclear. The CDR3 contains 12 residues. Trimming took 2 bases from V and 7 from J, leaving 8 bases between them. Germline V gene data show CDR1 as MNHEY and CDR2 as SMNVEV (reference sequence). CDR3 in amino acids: CASSLAGGTQYF. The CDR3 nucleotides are TGTGCCAGCAGTTTAGCCGGCGGGACCCAGTACTTC.

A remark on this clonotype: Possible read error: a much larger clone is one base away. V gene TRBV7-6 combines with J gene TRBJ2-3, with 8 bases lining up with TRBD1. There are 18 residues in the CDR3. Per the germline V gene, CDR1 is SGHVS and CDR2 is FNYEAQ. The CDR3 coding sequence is TGTGCCGGCAGCTTAGTATCTTGGGAGGACAGGGGCACAGATACGCAGTATTTT. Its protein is CAGSLVSWEDRGTDTQYF.

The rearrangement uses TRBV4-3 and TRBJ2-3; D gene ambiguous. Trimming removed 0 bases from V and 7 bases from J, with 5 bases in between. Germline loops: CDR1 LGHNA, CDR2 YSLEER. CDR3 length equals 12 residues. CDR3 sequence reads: CASSQDAYTQYF. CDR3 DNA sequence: TGCGCCAGCAGCCAAGATGCCTATACGCAGTATTTT.

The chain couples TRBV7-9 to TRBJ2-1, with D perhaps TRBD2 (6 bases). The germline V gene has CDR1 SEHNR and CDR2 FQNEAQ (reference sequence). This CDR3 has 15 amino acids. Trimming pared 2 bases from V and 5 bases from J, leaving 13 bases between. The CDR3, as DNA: TGTGCCAGCAGCTTACGGGAGTCTGGTAACAATGAGCAGTTCTTC. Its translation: CASSLRESGNNEQFF.

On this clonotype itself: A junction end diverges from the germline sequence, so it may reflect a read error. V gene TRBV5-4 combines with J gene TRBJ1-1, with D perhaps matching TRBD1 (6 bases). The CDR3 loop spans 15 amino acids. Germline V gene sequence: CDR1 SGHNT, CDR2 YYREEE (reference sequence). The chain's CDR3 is CASSPLEVGDTESFF. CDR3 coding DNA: TGTGCCAGCAGCCCACTCGAGGTTGGGGACACTGAATCTTTCTTT.

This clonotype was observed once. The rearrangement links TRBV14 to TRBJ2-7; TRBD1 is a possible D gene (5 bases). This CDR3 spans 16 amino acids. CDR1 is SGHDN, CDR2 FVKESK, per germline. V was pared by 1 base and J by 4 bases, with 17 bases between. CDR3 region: CASSQATSGRVYEQYF. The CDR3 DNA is TGTGCCAGCAGCCAAGCTACCTCTGGCAGGGTATACGAGCAGTACTTC.

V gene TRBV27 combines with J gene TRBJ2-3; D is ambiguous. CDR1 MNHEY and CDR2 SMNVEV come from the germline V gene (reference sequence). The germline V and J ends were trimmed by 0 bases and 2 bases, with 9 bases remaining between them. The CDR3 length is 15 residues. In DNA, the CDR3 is TGTGCCAGCAGTTTATCTACCTTACTCACAGATACGCAGTATTTT. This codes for CASSLSTLLTDTQYF.

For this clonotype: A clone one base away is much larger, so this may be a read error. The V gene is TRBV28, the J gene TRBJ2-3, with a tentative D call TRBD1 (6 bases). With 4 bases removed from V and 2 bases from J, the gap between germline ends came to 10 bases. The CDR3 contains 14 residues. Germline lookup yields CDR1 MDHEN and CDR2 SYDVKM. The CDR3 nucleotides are TGTGCCAGCAGTTGGGACACTAACACAGATACGCAGTATTTT. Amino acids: CASSWDTNTDTQYF.

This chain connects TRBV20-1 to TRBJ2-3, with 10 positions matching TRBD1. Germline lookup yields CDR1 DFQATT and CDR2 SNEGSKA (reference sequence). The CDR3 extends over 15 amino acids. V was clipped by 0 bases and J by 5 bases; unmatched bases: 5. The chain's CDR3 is CSARDRQGAGDTQYF. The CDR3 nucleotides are TGCAGTGCTAGAGATCGACAGGGGGCCGGAGATACGCAGTATTTT.

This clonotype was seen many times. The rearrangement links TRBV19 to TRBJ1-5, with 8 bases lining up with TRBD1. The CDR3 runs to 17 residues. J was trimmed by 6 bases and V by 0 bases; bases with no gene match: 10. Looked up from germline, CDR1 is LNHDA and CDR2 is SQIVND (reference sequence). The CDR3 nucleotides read TGTGCCAGTAGTATAGATCCGACAGGGGAGGAAGGTCAGCCCCAGCATTTT. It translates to CASSIDPTGEEGQPQHF.

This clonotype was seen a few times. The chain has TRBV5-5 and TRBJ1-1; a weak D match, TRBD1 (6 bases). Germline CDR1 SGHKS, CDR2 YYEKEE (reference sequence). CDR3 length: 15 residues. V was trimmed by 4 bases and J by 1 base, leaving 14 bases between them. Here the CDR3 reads CASSATDRQNTEAFF. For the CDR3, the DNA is TGTGCCAGCAGCGCAACCGACAGGCAGAACACTGAAGCTTTCTTT.

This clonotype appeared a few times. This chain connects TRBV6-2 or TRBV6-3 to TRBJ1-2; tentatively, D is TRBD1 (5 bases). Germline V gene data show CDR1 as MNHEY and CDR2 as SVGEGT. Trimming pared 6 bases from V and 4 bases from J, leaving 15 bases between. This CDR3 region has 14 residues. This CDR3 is CASRGKGDRYGYTF. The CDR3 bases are TGTGCCAGCAGGGGTAAAGGGGACCGCTATGGCTACACCTTC.